The 18 T cell receptor beta chains listed next were all sequenced from one sample in a study of T cell clonality in common variable immunodeficiency. TCRdb's table, derived via immunoSEQ multiplex PCR, lists solely in-frame clones and lacks some. The repertoire has some 30,000 clones, none seen only once; the ten largest take about 4.5%. Sequencing input: peripheral blood mononuclear cells. The receptors stem from a person between 18 and 70 years old in good health.

There are a few counts of this clone. The missing CDR3 end, 3 residues past where the read stops, is filled in from the germline J gene. This chain links TRBV6-1 with TRBJ2-5; 9 bases align to TRBD2. With V trimmed by 1 base and J by 2 bases, 2 bases remained unmatched. The CDR3 is 15 amino acids. Germline CDR1 and CDR2: MNHNS and SASEGT. The sequenced CDR3 bases are TGTGCCAGCAGTGAAGGGACTAGCGCTCAAGAGACC. Its translation: CASSEGTSAQET. The whole CDR3 protein is CASSEGTSAQETQYF.

This clone was seen a few times. Read coverage stops 3 residues before the CDR3 terminus; the germline J gene supplies the remainder. This rearrangement joins TRBV7-8 to TRBJ1-5, with D unclear. Trimming removed 2 bases from V and 0 bases from J, with 14 bases in between. Germline V lookup: CDR1 SGHVS, CDR2 FQNEAQ. The CDR3 runs to 17 residues. The sequenced part of the CDR3 DNA is TGTGCCAGCAGCTTATCAGGCAGCCCAATTAGCAATCAGCCC. Its translation is CASSLSGSPISNQP. The entire CDR3 sequence reads CASSLSGSPISNQPQHF.

This clone showed up many times. The CDR3 bases that were read are TGTGCCAGCAGCTTATCTCCGGGACAGGGAGAGACC. This encodes CASSLSPGQGET. The complete CDR3 sequence is CASSLSPGQGETQYF. The chain combines TRBV7-8 with TRBJ2-5, with TRBD1 matching over 9 bases. The sequence runs out 3 residues before the end of the CDR3; the remainder is reconstructed from the germline J gene. CDR1 and CDR2 (germline): SGHVS, FQNEAQ. V lost 2 bases, J lost 4 bases, and 5 bases stayed unmatched. The CDR3 is 15 residues long.

As for this clone: Read data end 3 residues before the CDR3 end; the end is taken from the germline J gene. The rearrangement uses TRBV19 and TRBJ2-1; 10 bases map to TRBD2. This CDR3 has 16 amino acids. V lost 2 bases to trimming and J lost 7 bases; unmatched junction nucleotides: 8. Per germline, CDR1 LNHDA and CDR2 SQIVND (reference sequence). This CDR3 reads CASSIRLAGAVNEQFF. The CDR3 DNA, read in part, is TGTGCCAGTAGTATAAGGCTAGCGGGAGCGGTGAATGAG.

This clone was picked up many times. The observed sequence ends 3 residues before the CDR3 terminus, with the missing tail filled in from the germline J gene. This chain connects TRBV5-1 to TRBJ1-2, with 7 bases fitting TRBD1. CDR3 size: 13 residues. Per the germline V gene, CDR1 is SGHRS and CDR2 is YFSETQ. This CDR3 reads CASSSTGSTGYTF. Partial CDR3 DNA: TGCGCCAGCAGCTCGACAGGGTCGACGGGC.

This clone was observed at least ten times. From the germline J gene comes the end of the CDR3, since the read stops 3 residues before it. The chain couples TRBV10-1 to TRBJ1-5; TRBD1 is a possible D gene (5 bases). V was clipped by 11 bases and J by 6 bases, with 11 bases between them. Germline-derived CDR1 and CDR2 are WNHNN and SYGVQD (reference sequence). The length of the CDR3 is 11 residues. CDR3 DNA (partial): TGCGCCGGAGACAGTATTCAGCCC. Its translation: CAGDSIQP. The CDR3 in full is CAGDSIQPQHF.

This clone was counted at least ten times. The read ends 3 residues early relative to the CDR3; the germline J gene fills the gap. The chain has TRBV29-1 and TRBJ1-1, with D possibly matching TRBD1 (5 bases). The germline gives CDR1 SQVTM, CDR2 ANQGSEA. Trimming pared 5 bases from V and 4 bases from J, leaving 14 bases between. The CDR3 is 13 amino acids. Here the CDR3 reads CSVQGEFGTEAFF. The sequenced CDR3 bases are TGCAGCGTTCAGGGTGAGTTTGGCACTGAA.

This clone has ten or more counts. The CDR3 extends 3 residues past the end of the read, so its final part is completed from the germline J gene. The chain couples TRBV14 to TRBJ1-2, with TRBD1 matching 9 bases. This CDR3 contains 13 residues. CDR1 and CDR2 (germline): SGHDN, FVKESK. CDR3 bases read: TGTGCCAGCAGCCCCAGGACAGGGGACGGC. It codes for CASSPRTGDG. In full, the CDR3 is CASSPRTGDGYTF. The entire variable domain, with the rest obtained from reference TRBV14 and TRBJ1-2, is as follows: EAGVTQFPSHSVIEKGQTVTLRCDPISGHDNLYWYRRVMGKEIKFLLHFVKESKQDESGMPNNRFLAERTGGTYSTLKVQPAELEDSGVYFCASSPRTGDGYTFGSGTRLTVV.

This clone was seen repeatedly, ten times or more. The sequence runs out 3 residues before the end of the CDR3; the remainder is reconstructed from the germline J gene. This rearrangement joins TRBV5-1 to TRBJ2-7; 8 bases are a match to TRBD1. This CDR3 contains 13 residues. The V segment lost 4 bases and the J segment 3 bases; nucleotides outside the gene matches: 3. Germline CDR1 reads SGHRS; CDR2 reads YFSETQ. The CDR3 loop reads CASSLTGDYEQYF. CDR3 DNA, as far as it was read: TGCGCCAGCAGCCTGACAGGGGACTACGAG.

A note on this clone: The read gets to within 3 residues of the CDR3 end, and the germline J gene fills in the rest. The gene calls are TRBV11-2 and TRBJ2-7; no firm D call. V dropped 4 bases and J dropped 2 bases, with 9 bases sitting between them. Per germline, CDR1 SGHAT and CDR2 FQNNGV. The CDR3 is 13 residues long. The CDR3 spells CASSWSSTYEQYF. Incomplete CDR3 DNA: TGTGCCAGCAGCTGGAGTAGCACCTACGAG.

In its sample, this clone was seen many times. The CDR3 is cut off 3 residues early in the read; its end comes from the germline J gene. The V call is TRBV4-1, the J call TRBJ2-2; TRBD2 aligns across 7 bases. The V segment lost 2 bases and the J segment 4 bases; nucleotides outside the gene matches: 4. Germline lookup yields CDR1 MGHRA and CDR2 YSYEKL. This CDR3 is built from 15 residues. CDR3 DNA (partial): TGCGCCAGCAGCCAACCGGGACTACCCACCGGGGAG. Encoded protein: CASSQPGLPTGE. The entire CDR3 reads CASSQPGLPTGELFF.

This clone was observed at least ten times. The CDR3 end lies 3 residues beyond the end of the read and is filled in from the germline J gene. This chain links TRBV7-9 with TRBJ2-3; D call uncertain. With 1 base removed from V and 4 bases from J, the gap between germline ends came to 9 bases. The germline V gene has CDR1 SEHNR and CDR2 FQNEAQ (reference sequence). CDR3 length: 14 residues. CDR3: CASSLGRSADTQYF. Incomplete CDR3 DNA: TGTGCCAGCAGCTTAGGTCGAAGCGCAGATACG.

In its sample, this clone was seen many times. From the germline J gene comes the end of the CDR3, since the read stops 3 residues before it. The chain links TRBV5-4 to TRBJ2-1, with TRBD2 matching 8 bases. V lost 4 bases, J lost 6 bases, and 9 bases stayed unmatched. Germline lookup yields CDR1 SGHNT and CDR2 YYREEE (reference sequence). CDR3 length: 15 residues. CDR3 residues: CASSPGRGSFNEQFF. The sequenced CDR3 bases are TGTGCCAGCAGCCCCGGGAGGGGGAGCTTCAATGAG.

As to this clone: The CDR3 end is not reached by the read, which stops 3 residues before it; the germline J gene fills it in. V usage is TRBV6-4 and J usage is TRBJ1-2; D is ambiguous. Germline V gene lookup returns CDR1 MRHNA and CDR2 SNTAGT. The CDR3 runs to 13 residues. The CDR3: CASSEGSSGDYTF. CDR3 DNA (partial): TGTGCCAGCAGTGAGGGTAGCTCGGGTGAC.

At least ten counts were recorded for this clone. The read stops 3 residues short of the end of the CDR3; the missing end is completed from the germline J gene. V is TRBV19 and J is TRBJ2-7; D unresolved. The CDR3 length is 14 residues. Germline V gene sequence: CDR1 LNHDA, CDR2 SQIVND (reference sequence). V was shortened by 4 bases and J by 0 bases, with 10 bases between the two germline ends. The CDR3 here is CASSTQTTSYEQYF. The sequenced part of the CDR3 DNA is TGTGCCAGTAGTACACAGACGACCTCCTACGAG.

With regard to this clone: Sequencing ends 3 residues short of the CDR3 end; the germline J gene provides the rest. The chain is built from TRBV30 and TRBJ1-5, with D maybe TRBD1 (6 bases). The CDR3 runs 15 residues. V shed 3 bases and J shed 5 bases, with 17 bases lying between them. The germline V gene encodes CDR1 GTSNPN and CDR2 SVGIG (reference sequence). CDR3 bases read: TGTGCCTGGAGGAGATTTGGGGGCATAGATCAGCCC. Protein sequence: CAWRRFGGIDQP. In full, the CDR3 is CAWRRFGGIDQPQHF. Supplemented by reference TRBV30 and TRBJ1-5, the full variable domain reads SQTIHQWPATLVQPVGSPLSLECTVEGTSNPNLYWYRQAAGRGLQLLFYSVGIGQISSEVPQNLSASRPQDRQFILSSKKLLLSDSGFYLCAWRRFGGIDQPQHFGDGTRLSIL.

Many counts were recorded for this clone. Read coverage stops 3 residues before the CDR3 terminus; the germline J gene supplies the remainder. This chain joins TRBV5-1 and TRBJ2-3; the D gene is possibly TRBD2 (6 bases). Per germline, CDR1 SGHRS and CDR2 YFSETQ. The CDR3 contains 18 residues. V shed 3 bases and J shed 2 bases, with 22 bases lying between them. The CDR3 here is CASSYPALTRLDTDTQYF. The part of the CDR3 DNA that was read is TGCGCCAGCAGCTATCCAGCCCTGACTAGATTGGACACAGATACG.

This clone was recorded at least ten times. The CDR3 end is not reached by the read, which stops 3 residues before it; the germline J gene fills it in. This rearrangement joins TRBV7-9 to TRBJ1-5; 9 positions match TRBD1. Germline loops: CDR1 SEHNR, CDR2 FQNEAQ (reference sequence). V was pared by 10 bases and J by 7 bases, with 8 bases of the junction left unmatched. The CDR3 loop spans 13 amino acids. The CDR3 loop reads CAITGGGDQPQHF. The sequenced CDR3 bases are TGTGCCATTACAGGGGGCGGGGACCAGCCC.